This TCR beta chain came from a study of graft-versus-host responses after intestinal transplantation. About the research overall: Each transplant was multivisceral, liver-intestinal, or isolated intestinal. The recipients all started with anti-thymocyte globulin induction and then took tacrolimus and steroids for 2 to 4 years.

The CDR3 has 14 amino acids. Between the trimmed V and J ends, which lost 1 base and 1 base, there was a span of 5 bases. Germline lookup yields CDR1 LGHNA and CDR2 YNFKEQ. Repertoires were generated with immunoSEQ multiplex PCR, while TCRdb's copy carries only in-frame clones and drops some. Counted here are around 16,000 clones, roughly 83% occurring once; the ten biggest clones make up roughly 3.8%. From the graft tissue, intraepithelial and lamina propria lymphocytes were released through processing. The sample in question was ileum tissue, obtained just under 600 days after intestinal transplantation. The genes are TRBV4-2 and TRBJ1-5, with D uncertain. This TCR was recovered from a human patient who received an intestinal transplant, so some T cells may come from the graft donor. CDR3 nucleotide sequence: TGTGCCAGCAGCCAAGCGGGAAGCAATCAGCCCCAGCATTTT. Translating it yields CASSQAGSNQPQHF.